Sequencing of this T cell receptor beta chain was carried out in a study of control samples from healthy donors and cancer patients. CDR1 and CDR2 (germline): SNHLY, FYNNEI. V lost 1 base and J lost 8, with 8 bases in between. The CDR3 sequence is 12 residues long. The protocol was immunoSEQ multiplex PCR, while the TCRdb copy is restricted to in-frame clones and leaves out a portion. Here the sample spans over 65,000 clones, about 89% being singletons. The chain recombines TRBV2 with TRBJ2-5, with D unresolved. This TCR was recovered from a woman in her 50s with colorectal cancer. Specimen: PBMCs. The CDR3 spells CASSEVGSTQYF. Written as DNA, the CDR3 is TGTGCCAGCAGTGAAGTAGGCTCAACCCAGTACTTC.